Presented here are 21 T cell receptor beta chains from one specimen sequenced in a study of blood T cell repertoires in COVID-19. The protocol was immunoSEQ multiplex PCR, while the TCRdb copy is restricted to in-frame clones and leaves out a portion. Of approximately 70,000 clones listed, more than 70% are singletons. Source material: peripheral blood. The receptors derive from a human donor in a cohort sampled during active COVID-19.

The chain links TRBV30 to TRBJ2-7; 7 bases fit TRBD1. The CDR3 is 12 residues long. Germline CDR1 reads GTSNPN; CDR2 reads SVGIG (reference sequence). V shed 7 bases, J shed 3 bases, and the junction held 6 bases outside the gene matches. In DNA, the CDR3 is TGTGCCTTCGGGACAGCCTACTACGAGCAGTACTTC. Its translation: CAFGTAYYEQYF.

This rearrangement joins TRBV18 to TRBJ1-4; weak D call: TRBD1 (6 bases). The germline gives CDR1 KGHSH, CDR2 LQKENI. With 1 base removed from V and 2 bases from J, the gap between germline ends came to 11 bases. This CDR3 comprises 16 residues. The CDR3 DNA reads TGTGCCAGCTCACCACTACAGGGCGCGACTAATGAAAAACTGTTTTTT. This sequence encodes CASSPLQGATNEKLFF.

This chain links TRBV3-1 (or the pseudogene TRBV3-2) with TRBJ2-7; 11 nucleotides align to TRBD2. CDR1 is LGHDT, CDR2 YNNKEL, per germline (reference sequence). J was trimmed by 6 bases and V by 4 bases; bases with no gene match: 2. This CDR3 contains 13 residues. Written as DNA, the CDR3 is TGTGCCAGCAGCCTTAGCGGGGGGGGCGAGCAGTACTTC. Amino acid sequence: CASSLSGGGEQYF.

The chain recombines TRBV30 with TRBJ1-1, with TRBD1 matching 7 bases. CDR3 size: 15 residues. Germline trimming cut 2 bases from V and 0 bases from J; bases unmatched to any gene: 6. Per germline, CDR1 GTSNPN and CDR2 SVGIG (reference sequence). The CDR3 DNA follows: TGTGCCTGGAGTACTTTTGACAGGGTGAACACTGAAGCTTTCTTT. It encodes CAWSTFDRVNTEAFF.

The chain couples TRBV6-5 to TRBJ1-6, with 7 bases aligning to TRBD1. V shed 6 bases, J shed 8 bases, and the junction held 7 bases outside the gene matches. CDR1 is MNHEY, CDR2 SVGAGI, per germline. This CDR3 has 14 amino acids. In nucleotides, the CDR3 is TGTGCCAGCAGGCCGGGACAGTTCCATTCACCCCTCCACTTT. Translating gives CASRPGQFHSPLHF.

The rearrangement links TRBV5-4 to TRBJ2-3; 8 bases fit TRBD2. Looked up from germline, CDR1 is SGHNT and CDR2 is YYREEE (reference sequence). V trimming: 0 bases; J trimming: 0 bases; junction bases outside the gene matches: 3. This CDR3 contains 16 residues. CDR3 region: CASSLVRGGSTDTQYF. CDR3 nucleotide sequence: TGTGCCAGCAGCTTGGTACGGGGGGGAAGCACAGATACGCAGTATTTT.

In this sample, this clone turned up once. The chain is built from TRBV4-3 and TRBJ2-7; the D gene is possibly TRBD1 (6 bases). Trimming took 4 bases from V and 1 from J, leaving 8 bases between them. This CDR3 region has 13 residues. CDR1 is LGHNA and CDR2 is YSLEER in the germline V gene. CDR3 in amino acids: CASSPGQSYEQYF. CDR3 DNA: TGCGCCAGCAGCCCGGGACAATCCTACGAGCAGTACTTC.

This clone was seen a single time. The chain employs TRBV2 and TRBJ1-2; D possibly corresponds to TRBD1 (5 bases). The CDR3 extends over 13 amino acids. Germline V CDR1 and CDR2: SNHLY, FYNNEI. V gave up 2 bases and J gave up 2 bases, with 6 bases separating them. CDR3 DNA sequence: TGTGCCAGCAGTGAAAGACAGAACTATGGCTACACCTTC. This translates into CASSERQNYGYTF.

The chain carries TRBV3-1 (or the pseudogene TRBV3-2) and TRBJ2-7; the match to TRBD2 covers 11 bases. From germline, CDR1 is LGHDT and CDR2 YNNKEL (reference sequence). V shed 5 bases, J shed 3 bases, and the junction held 15 bases outside the gene matches. The CDR3 runs to 18 residues. The CDR3: CASSATSGSPRWSYEQYF. The CDR3 DNA sequence: TGTGCCAGCAGCGCCACTAGCGGGAGTCCCCGGTGGAGCTACGAGCAGTACTTC.

This clone was counted between two and nine times. The chain recombines TRBV7-8 with TRBJ1-6, with 7 positions matching TRBD1. The V and J ends lost 0 bases and 0 bases, in that order; junction bases with no gene match: 2. The CDR3 is made up of 17 amino acids. Germline values: CDR1 SGHVS, CDR2 FQNEAQ. The CDR3 DNA is TGTGCCAGCAGCTTAGCGGACAGGAGCTCCTATAATTCACCCCTCCACTTT. Translated: CASSLADRSSYNSPLHF.

This clone was recorded once. The chain employs TRBV5-1 and TRBJ2-1, with 11 nucleotides matching TRBD2. CDR1 and CDR2 from the germline V gene are SGHRS and YFSETQ. This CDR3 is built from 15 residues. V gave up 4 bases and J gave up 5 bases; unmatched junction bases: 5. The CDR3 bases are TGCGCCAGCAGCCCGACTAGCGGGGTCCACAATGAGCAGTTCTTC. Translating it yields CASSPTSGVHNEQFF.

The genes are TRBV3-1 (or the pseudogene TRBV3-2) and TRBJ2-2; TRBD2 aligns across 15 bases. The V gene's germline CDR1 is LGHDT and CDR2 YNNKEL (reference sequence). The CDR3 totals 20 residues. The V segment lost 5 bases and the J segment 0 bases; nucleotides outside the gene matches: 10. The CDR3 reads CASSAPRGTSGGTNTGELFF. CDR3 nucleotides: TGTGCCAGCAGCGCGCCCCGCGGGACTAGCGGGGGGACGAACACCGGGGAGCTGTTTTTT.

The chain is built from TRBV30 and TRBJ1-5, with 11 bases aligning to TRBD1. The CDR3 sequence is 17 residues long. With V trimmed by 0 bases and J by 5 bases, 9 bases remained unmatched. Germline V lookup: CDR1 GTSNPN, CDR2 SVGIG (reference sequence). CDR3 in DNA: TGTGCCTGGAGTGTACTGGACAGGGGGCGCGGTGATCAGCCCCAGCATTTT. This sequence encodes CAWSVLDRGRGDQPQHF.

The V call is TRBV29-1, the J call TRBJ2-7, with TRBD1 matching 8 bases. The CDR3 loop spans 11 amino acids. After removal of 7 bases from V and 9 bases from J, the junction contained 8 bases not matched to a gene. Germline V CDR1 and CDR2: SQVTM, ANQGSEA. CDR3 nucleotide sequence: TGCAGCGCCAGGCAGGGGGCAAGGCAGTACTTC. As protein: CSARQGARQYF.

The chain couples TRBV7-6 to TRBJ2-5, with TRBD1 matching over 7 bases. Germline CDR1 is SGHVS and CDR2 is FNYEAQ. CDR3 size: 13 residues. The ends lost 6 bases at V and 4 bases at J; junction bases unmatched: 5. The CDR3 DNA follows: TGTGCCAGCAGGGGGGCAGGGGGAGAGACCCAGTACTTC. Translating it yields CASRGAGGETQYF.

This chain joins TRBV2 and TRBJ1-6; D remains ambiguous. This CDR3 is 13 amino acids long. CDR1 is SNHLY and CDR2 is FYNNEI in the germline V gene. V lost 10 bases and J 9 bases, leaving 16 bases between the germline ends. The DNA for the CDR3 is TGTGCCACCACTCCTCGCATTGGTTCACCCCTCCACTTT. Protein product: CATTPRIGSPLHF.

The V and J genes are TRBV27 and TRBJ2-5, with a tentative D call TRBD1 (6 bases). The CDR3 spans 14 residues. Germline lookup yields CDR1 MNHEY and CDR2 SMNVEV (reference sequence). Trimming pared 5 bases from V and 5 bases from J, leaving 15 bases between. The CDR3 loop is CASSPWGQGETQYF. CDR3 in DNA: TGTGCCAGCAGTCCTTGGGGGCAGGGGGAGACCCAGTACTTC.

The chain joins TRBV19 to TRBJ1-2; D is unclear. Germline CDR1 is LNHDA and CDR2 is SQIVND (reference sequence). The length of the CDR3 is 15 residues. The V and J ends lost 1 base and 8 bases respectively, with 17 bases between them. The CDR3, as DNA: TGTGCCAGTAGTATAGCCCCTTTGGGCTCCCAGGGCTACACCTTC. Translated: CASSIAPLGSQGYTF. Variable domain in full (rest from reference TRBV19 and TRBJ1-2): DGGITQSPKYLFRKEGQNVTLSCEQNLNHDAMYWYRQDPGQGLRLIYYSQIVNDFQKGDIAEGYSVSREKKESFPLTVTSAQKNPTAFYLCASSIAPLGSQGYTFGSGTRLTVV.

V is TRBV7-2 and J is TRBJ2-3; TRBD1 is a possible D gene (6 bases). The V end was cut by 7 bases, the J end by 2 bases, with 13 bases between. The CDR3 runs to 14 residues. In germline, CDR1 is SGHTA, CDR2 FQGNSA. The CDR3 DNA is TGTGCCAGCACCCGACAGGCGACCACAGATACGCAGTATTTT. Protein sequence: CASTRQATTDTQYF. Full variable domain (missing parts from reference TRBV7-2 and TRBJ2-3): GAGVSQSPSNKVTEKGKDVELRCDPISGHTALYWYRQSLGQGLEFLIYFQGNSAPDKSGLPSDRFSAERTGGSVSTLTIQRTQQEDSAVYLCASTRQATTDTQYFGPGTRLTVL.

The chain joins TRBV18 to TRBJ1-2; the match to TRBD1 covers 9 bases. Per germline, CDR1 KGHSH and CDR2 LQKENI. The CDR3 covers 14 residues. V lost 3 bases to trimming and J lost 8 bases; unmatched junction nucleotides: 7. The CDR3 sequence: CASSPGDRVKGYTF. The CDR3 DNA sequence: TGTGCCAGCTCACCGGGGGACAGGGTTAAGGGCTACACCTTC.

The chain couples TRBV19 to TRBJ1-6; D gene ambiguous. The germline gives CDR1 LNHDA, CDR2 SQIVND (reference sequence). Trimming took off 0 bases at V and 15 bases at J, with 9 bases between the two ends. The CDR3 is made up of 12 amino acids. The chain's CDR3 is CASSIDSGVLHF. CDR3 nucleotide sequence: TGTGCCAGTAGTATAGATTCCGGGGTCCTCCACTTT. Based on the CDR3 plus reference TRBV19 and TRBJ1-6, the full variable domain is DGGITQSPKYLFRKEGQNVTLSCEQNLNHDAMYWYRQDPGQGLRLIYYSQIVNDFQKGDIAEGYSVSREKKESFPLTVTSAQKNPTAFYLCASSIDSGVLHFGNGTRLTVT.